The T cell receptor beta chain described here comes from a study of CD8 T cells in ankylosing spondylitis. Study-wide results and limits: Disease-associated clones were CD8+ and fairly uncommon in peripheral blood. From matched ankylosing spondylitis synovial fluid, disease-linked clones were reportedly recovered at significantly enriched levels. What appeared characteristic of ankylosing spondylitis blood was a TCR beta motif of eight highly homologous variants. In reactive arthritis synovial fluid and blood, some motif variants had been reported before.

This CDR3 comprises 14 residues. Germline V gene sequence: CDR1 LGHNA, CDR2 YNFKEQ. Making the TCR beta libraries involved quantitative 5'-RACE with molecular barcodes. A single record per CDR3 protein comes from TCRdb applying MiXCR to the 5' RACE reads. The profile shows about 500,000 distinct CDR3 sequences, roughly 13% of them singletons. This clonotype has more than one count but fewer than ten. Antigen unknown. Input material: blood, either unsorted or a sorted T cell fraction (not recorded which). The receptor was isolated from a male donor with ankylosing spondylitis. The chain links TRBV4-2 to TRBJ2-3, with no clear D. CDR3: CVDTTELPADTQYF. The CDR3, as DNA: TGTGTTGATACCACTGAACTTCCCGCAGATACGCAGTATTTT.